This T cell receptor (beta chain) was retrieved from a study of regulatory T cells in long-lasting Graves disease. HTBI primers from iRepertoire and Arm-PCR of CDR3 regions yielded the TCR beta libraries. Via MiXCR, TCRdb re-called the multiplex PCR reads, giving one row per CDR3 protein. Seen here are 360,000 or so distinct CDR3 sequences, 16% observed once, and the top ten hold just under 30%. This sample's time point: newly diagnosed GD, antithyroid drugs for less than 3 months. RNA isolated from PBMCs was used to make the TCR library. The V end was cut by 3 bases, the J end by 5 bases, with 11 bases between. CDR3 length equals 12 residues. Per germline, CDR1 DFQATT and CDR2 SNEGSKA (reference sequence). The same sample was also studied in work on T cells in Graves' hyperthyroidism and ophthalmopathy. That report adds: Based on clinical symptoms, serum thyroxine and TRAb, thyroid ultrasound and orbital computed tomography, diagnoses were reached. The TCR CDR3 first-round RT-PCR relied on the HTBI primer set. The majority of expanded thyroid clonotypes above 0.001 also appeared in blood.

The J gene is TRBJ2-7, the V gene TRBV20-1; no reliable D call. The starting material was peripheral blood mononuclear cells (PBMCs), obtained at new diagnosis, from a patient treated with antithyroid drugs. This receptor was taken from a man aged 35 to 55 with Graves disease. This CDR3 is CSASKRVNEQYF. The CDR3 DNA sequence: TGCAGTGCTAGTAAGAGAGTAAACGAGCAGTACTTC.